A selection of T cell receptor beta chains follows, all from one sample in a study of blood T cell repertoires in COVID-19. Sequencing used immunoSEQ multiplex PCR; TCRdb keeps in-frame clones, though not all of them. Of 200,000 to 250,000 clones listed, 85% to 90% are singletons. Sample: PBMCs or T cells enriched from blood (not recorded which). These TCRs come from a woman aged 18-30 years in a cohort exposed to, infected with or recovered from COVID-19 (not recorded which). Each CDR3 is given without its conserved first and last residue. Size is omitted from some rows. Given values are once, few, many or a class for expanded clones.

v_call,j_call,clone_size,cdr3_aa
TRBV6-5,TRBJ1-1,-,ASSRGLPNTEAF
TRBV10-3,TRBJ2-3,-,AISESEAGRTDTQY
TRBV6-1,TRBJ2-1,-,ASSPDSHNEQF
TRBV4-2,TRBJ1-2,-,ASSEGQGDGYT
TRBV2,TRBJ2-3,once,ASSGRDSTDTQY
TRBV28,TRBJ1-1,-,ASSIPGQIMNTEAF
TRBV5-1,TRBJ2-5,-,ASSLRLAGGGETQY
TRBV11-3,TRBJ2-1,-,ASSDSLFGAGDEQF
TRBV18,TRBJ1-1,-,ASSEQGLNTEAF
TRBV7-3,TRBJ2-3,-,ASSLYASGTDTQY
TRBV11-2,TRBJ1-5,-,ASSSGEPNQPQH
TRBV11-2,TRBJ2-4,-,ASSPSGQSLAKNIQY
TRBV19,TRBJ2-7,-,ASSTKKAGPYEQY
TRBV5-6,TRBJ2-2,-,ASSETATHSGTGELF
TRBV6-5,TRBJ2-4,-,ASRGPEDIQY
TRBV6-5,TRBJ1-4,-,ASSYEATNEKLF
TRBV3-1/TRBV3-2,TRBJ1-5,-,ASSQGQGFQPQH
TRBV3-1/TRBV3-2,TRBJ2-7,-,ASSQGTGGAY
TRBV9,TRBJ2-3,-,ASSVYRGSDTQY
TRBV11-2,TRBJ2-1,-,ASSLVGSYEQF
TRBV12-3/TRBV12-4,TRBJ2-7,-,ASSLGGAEQY
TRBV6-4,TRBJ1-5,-,ASGGQGRGNQPQH
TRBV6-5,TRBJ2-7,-,ASSRTGRVTYEQY
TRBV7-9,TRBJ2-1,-,ASSLLAGGPLEQF
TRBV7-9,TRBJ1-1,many,ASSRRATGTGHTEAF
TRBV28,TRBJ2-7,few,AISSTVYEQY
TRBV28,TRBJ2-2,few,ASTIDRSNTGELF
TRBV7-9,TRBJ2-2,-,ASSSGLAGVTYTGELF
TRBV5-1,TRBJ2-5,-,ASSSTGGLSQETQY
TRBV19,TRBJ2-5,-,ASSTGGRLYQETQY
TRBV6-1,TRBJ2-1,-,ASSEVGGGRTGGF
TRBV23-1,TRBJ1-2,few,ASSLSVCRTDYGYT
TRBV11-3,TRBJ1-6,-,ASSPRDRVNSPLH
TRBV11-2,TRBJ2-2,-,ASSPQGFGELF
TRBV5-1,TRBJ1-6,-,ASSDRDSSYNSPLH
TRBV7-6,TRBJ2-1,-,ASSSSAGAYNEQF
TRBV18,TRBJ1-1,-,ASSPRGGTEAF
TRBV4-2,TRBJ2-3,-,ASSPSGTSGTDTQY
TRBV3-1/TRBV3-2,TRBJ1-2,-,ASSQDLGGNYGYT
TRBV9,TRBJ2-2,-,ASSVDWATGELF
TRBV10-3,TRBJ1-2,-,AISGLEGAHGYT
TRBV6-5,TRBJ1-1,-,ASSTQGANTEAF
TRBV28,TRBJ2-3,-,ASSPGVFTDTQY
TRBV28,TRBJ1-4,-,ASSLKGGEKLF
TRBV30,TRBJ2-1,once,AATGTGFYNEQF
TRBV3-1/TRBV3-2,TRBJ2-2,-,ASSPPVNTGELF
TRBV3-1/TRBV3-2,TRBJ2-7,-,ASSVGLPSSYEQY
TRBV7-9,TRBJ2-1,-,ASSLASGGAAVYNEQF